The 15 T cell receptor beta chains listed next were all sequenced from one sample in a study of vaccination and CD4 T cells after COVID-19. Researchers used the Oncomine TCR Beta short-read assay to sequence DNA from cultured CD4+ T cells. MiXCR, run by TCRdb on the PCR reads, gives a single entry per CDR3 protein. The table has about 9,600 distinct CDR3 sequences, 35% to 50% seen once. The antigens of these receptors remain unknown. Treatment here: approximately nine-day PBMC culture with coronavirus spike peptide pools or control peptides (ViraFEST assay). The specimen sequenced was CD4+ T cells from blood, cultured in vitro. Receptors were obtained from a human donor who had recovered from COVID-19.

In its sample, this clonotype was seen a few times. The V call is TRBV5-1, the J call TRBJ1-2; no clear D. Looked up from germline, CDR1 is SGHRS and CDR2 is YFSETQ. This CDR3 has 11 residues. The V end lost 5 bases, the J end lost 3 bases, and 5 bases lay between the germline ends. The CDR3: CASRKDYGYTF. The CDR3 region has the DNA TGCGCCAGCAGGAAAGACTATGGCTACACCTTC.

Only one count was recorded for this clonotype. The chain recombines TRBV5-4 with TRBJ1-1; 8 bases are a match to TRBD1. This CDR3 has 16 residues. Germline CDR1 and CDR2: SGHNT and YYREEE (reference sequence). The V segment lost 7 bases and the J segment 0 bases; nucleotides outside the gene matches: 11. The CDR3 region has the DNA TGTGCCAGCGGGGGTCGGCAGGGGGCCTTGAACACTGAAGCTTTCTTT. Translating it yields CASGGRQGALNTEAFF.

This clonotype was seen a few times. This chain connects TRBV7-2 to TRBJ1-5; possibly TRBD1 for D (5 bases). CDR1 is SGHTA and CDR2 is FQGNSA in the germline V gene. The CDR3 contains 13 residues. V was cut by 0 bases and J by 5 bases, with 5 bases left in between. The CDR3 nucleotides read TGTGCCAGCAGCTTAGCCAGGGATCAGCCCCAGCATTTT. Its translation is CASSLARDQPQHF.

This chain links TRBV7-2 with TRBJ1-4, with 7 bases fitting TRBD1. Germline CDR1 and CDR2: SGHTA and FQGNSA. V was clipped by 6 bases and J by 5 bases; unmatched bases: 3. There are 13 residues in the CDR3. The CDR3 nucleotides are TGTGCCAGCAGTCGGACAGGAAATGAAAAACTGTTTTTT. Its protein product is CASSRTGNEKLFF.

CDR3 residues: CASRLQENTEAFF. The CDR3, as DNA: TGCGCCAGCAGGCTACAGGAGAACACTGAAGCTTTCTTT. The chain carries TRBV5-1 and TRBJ1-1; perhaps TRBD1 as D (5 bases). Germline V gene data show CDR1 as SGHRS and CDR2 as YFSETQ. V lost 5 bases to trimming and J lost 1 base, with 9 bases between them. This CDR3 is built from 13 residues.

The gene calls are TRBV21-1 and TRBJ1-5; whether TRBD1, the table's D call, matches the DNA was not checked. TRBV21-1 is described as a pseudogene. This CDR3 spans 19 amino acids. CDR3 sequence (DNA): TGTGCCAGCACGGACAGATTCAATCCGCGCCTCTATAGCAATCAGCCCCAGCATTTT. This codes for CASTDRFNPRLYSNQPQHF.

The chain links TRBV12-3 or TRBV12-4 to TRBJ2-7; TRBD2 might be the D (5 bases). V dropped 7 bases and J dropped 0 bases, with 13 bases sitting between them. CDR3 length: 14 residues. CDR3 nucleotide sequence: TGTGCCAGCAATCAAAGCGGTCCCTCCTACGAGCAGTACTTC. This gives the protein CASNQSGPSYEQYF.

The V gene is TRBV7-2, the J gene TRBJ1-2, with 9 bases aligning to TRBD1. CDR1 is SGHTA, CDR2 FQGNSA, per germline. The CDR3 runs to 14 residues. Trimming took 5 bases from V and 6 from J; bases not matched to a gene: 7. CDR3 amino acids: CASSVQGATDGYTF. The CDR3 coding sequence is TGTGCCAGCAGCGTACAGGGGGCAACGGATGGCTACACCTTC.

This clonotype was observed a few times. V usage is TRBV5-8 and J usage is TRBJ1-2, with no clear D. V was shortened by 4 bases and J by 0 bases, with 4 bases between the two germline ends. CDR1 and CDR2 from the germline V gene are SGHTS and YDEGEE. There are 12 residues in the CDR3. Here the CDR3 DNA reads TGTGCCAGCAGCAGGGCTAACTATGGCTACACCTTC. It translates to CASSRANYGYTF.

The chain uses TRBV6-1 and TRBJ2-3; maybe TRBD1 (5 bases). CDR1 and CDR2 (germline): MNHNS, SASEGT. V dropped 6 bases and J dropped 11 bases, with 18 bases sitting between them. The CDR3 is made up of 13 amino acids. CDR3 in DNA: TGTGCCAGCAGCGAAATTCAGGGTCTAGGGCAGTATTTT. Its protein product is CASSEIQGLGQYF.

The chain carries TRBV20-1 and TRBJ1-1; D uncertain. Trimming stripped 6 bases from V and 4 bases from J, with 12 bases between. The CDR3 totals 12 residues. CDR1 and CDR2 from the germline V gene are DFQATT and SNEGSKA (reference sequence). The CDR3 DNA is TGCAGTGCCGCTCGGGTCGGCACTGAAGCTTTCTTT. Amino acid sequence: CSAARVGTEAFF.

Worth noting for this clonotype: One junction end disagrees with the germline gene, perhaps due to a read error. CDR3 DNA: TGTGCCAGCAGCTTCTTACAGGGGGGTCAGTCCCAGCATTTT. This codes for CASSFLQGGQSQHF. The chain uses TRBV7-2 and TRBJ1-5; 8 nucleotides line up with TRBD1. Germline CDR1 SGHTA, CDR2 FQGNSA. The CDR3 has 14 residues.

This clonotype has a handful of counts. The V gene is TRBV23-1, the J gene TRBJ1-1; D uncertain. TRBV23-1 is designated an ORF whose function remains uncertain. Trimming took 9 bases from V and 8 from J, leaving 16 bases between them. The CDR3 has 12 amino acids. CDR3 bases: TGCGCCAGTAATCTGGGCAGCAAAGAAGCTTTCTTT. Protein: CASNLGSKEAFF.

This clonotype appeared a few times. The rearrangement links TRBV25-1 to TRBJ1-1; no clear D. Germline values: CDR1 MGHDK, CDR2 SYGVNS. V lost 3 bases and J lost 0, with 11 bases in between. The CDR3 is 15 residues long. CDR3 coding DNA: TGTGCCAGCAGTGAGAGTACGGGTGTGAACACTGAAGCTTTCTTT. Amino acids: CASSESTGVNTEAFF.

This clonotype was observed a handful of times. The rearrangement joins TRBV4-3 to TRBJ2-7, with a possible D match to TRBD2 (5 bases). Germline CDR1 LGHNA, CDR2 YSLEER. The CDR3 loop spans 13 amino acids. V lost 0 bases and J lost 6, with 9 bases in between. The CDR3 DNA is TGCGCCAGCAGCCAAGATCGGGGTTTCGAGCAGTACTTC. Amino acids: CASSQDRGFEQYF.